This record concerns one T cell receptor (beta chain) sequence. In the original processing: Estimated nucleated cell counts came from reference gene primer amplification. Measured with immunoSEQ multiplex PCR; TCRdb has only the in-frame clones, and not every one. The V and J calls and the clone size are those of that table, but D and trimming were determined from the DNA. There are over 200,000 clones in the sample; 84% occur only once, and approximately 2.3% lies in the top ten. These data are taken from a study of blood T cell repertoires in COVID-19. Study in general: There were acute and convalescent COVID-19 samples, and they came from the United States, Italy and Spain. From T cells, B-cell-depleted T cells, or PBMCs came the material, which was cDNA or gDNA.

The CDR3 loop spans 13 amino acids. With V trimmed by 6 bases and J by 6 bases, 6 bases remained unmatched. Germline values: CDR1 KGHSH, CDR2 LQKENI. The clonotype originates from a man in his forties who had recovered from COVID-19. This chain uses TRBV18 with TRBJ1-2; TRBD1 matches 8 bases. Sequencing used peripheral blood. The chain's CDR3 is CASSTGEDDGYTF. The CDR3 DNA follows: TGTGCCAGCTCGACAGGGGAGGACGATGGCTACACCTTC.